The sequence of this T cell receptor (beta chain) was determined in a study of cytomegalovirus exposure and HLA in healthy donors. About the study: The 110 million or so unique TCR beta sequences, from about 179 million T cells, were found by an earlier analysis.

PCR employed 60 Vbeta and 13 Jbeta primers. Repertoires were generated with immunoSEQ multiplex PCR, while TCRdb's copy carries only in-frame clones and drops some. This sample yields around 67,000 clones, of which roughly 68% are seen a single time; more than 2.5% belongs to the top ten. A remark on this clone: Its antigen remains unidentified.

The CDR3 runs to 17 residues. Study conclusions and caveats: Later on, an analysis tied around 17,000 TCR beta sequences to HLA alleles at 0.05 false discovery rate.

The sequencing sample was made of PBMCs. The source is a woman in her forties or fifties in good health and CMV-seronegative. V and J are TRBV12-2 and TRBJ2-7; the table gives TRBD2 as D, unverified against the DNA. TRBV12-2 is a documented pseudogene. The DNA for the CDR3 is TGTGCAAGTCGCTTAGTGATAGGACTAGCGGAGAACTACGAGCAGTACTTC. Translated, it gives CASRLVIGLAENYEQYF.